This entry is about one T cell receptor beta chain. Antigen specificity is unknown. This sample stems from a study of breast tumors, draining lymph nodes, adjacent tissues. Overall study results and limits: Tumor TCR diversity was below lymph nodes but above nontumor tissue. Tumor T cell lymph node origin was a supported hypothesis, not proven. Compared with basal-like, luminal-like tumors shared significantly more repertoire with nontumor tissue.

CDR1 and CDR2 (germline): SEHNR, FQNEAQ (reference sequence). V shed 3 bases, J shed 5 bases, and the junction held 9 bases outside the gene matches. The CDR3 length is 16 residues. TCRdb used MiXCR to reprocess the multiplex PCR reads, holding one entry per CDR3 protein. The repertoire holds approximately 22,000 distinct CDR3 sequences, with about 30% as singletons. What was sequenced was breast tumor tissue. This sequence was found in a female donor with breast cancer. Some clones in this sample may be carry-over from other donors' samples. V gene TRBV7-9 combines with J gene TRBJ2-1; TRBD1 matches 8 bases. CDR3 amino acids: CASSFVVGTGNNEQFF. The CDR3 nucleotides are TGTGCCAGCAGCTTCGTTGTTGGGACAGGAAACAATGAGCAGTTCTTC.